The 13 T cell receptor beta chains given below trace back to one sample, sequenced in a study of PD-1 blockade in mismatch repair-deficient tumors (dated by TCRdb to 2015 to 2018). Library prep was done by the immunoSEQ multiplex PCR assay. TCRdb's version of the immuneACCESS table is confined to in-frame rearrangements and falls short of the full clone set. An unresolved V gene accounts for under half of the shortfall where checked; the remainder is of unknown origin. The sample has some 110,000 clones on record, 65% to 80% of them singletons. Of the sample, about 5.1% is held by the ten largest clones. Here the sequenced sample was peripheral blood, taken just over 59 weeks after starting pembrolizumab. Receptors were obtained from an adult with mismatch repair-deficient cancer.

The chain combines TRBV5-4 with TRBJ2-2; 9 bases line up with TRBD1. Unmatched junction bases numbered 5, after V lost 4 bases and J lost 7 bases. CDR3 length: 14 amino acids. The V gene's germline CDR1 is SGHNT and CDR2 YYREEE (reference sequence). The CDR3 DNA sequence: TGTGCCAGCAGCCGGGACAGGGCGAACGGGGAGCTGTTTTTT. Its protein product is CASSRDRANGELFF.

Turning to this clone: A far more abundant clone sits one base away, making this likely a read error. V gene TRBV27 combines with J gene TRBJ1-3; D is uncertain. The CDR3 runs to 11 residues. V gave up 3 bases and J gave up 4 bases, with 1 base separating them. Looked up from germline, CDR1 is MNHEY and CDR2 is SMNVEV (reference sequence). The CDR3 DNA reads as TGTGCCAGCAGTTTCGGAAACACCATATATTTT. Its translation: CASSFGNTIYF.

As concerns this clone: This sample also contains other DNA sequences that code for the same CDR3. This chain connects TRBV6-5 to TRBJ1-1; D ambiguous. The ends were cut back, 8 bases at V and 1 base at J, with 5 bases in the middle. CDR1 and CDR2 (germline): MNHEY, SVGAGI. The CDR3 is 11 residues long. CDR3 bases: TGTGCCAGCCGAGAGAACACTGAAGCTTTCTTT. Its translation is CASRENTEAFF.

The chain has TRBV19 and TRBJ2-1; TRBD2 matches 9 bases. The germline V gene has CDR1 LNHDA and CDR2 SQIVND (reference sequence). V was clipped by 1 base and J by 3 bases; unmatched bases: 4. The length of the CDR3 is 16 residues. The CDR3 DNA sequence: TGTGCCAGTAGTATAGCGGCGGGAGGGGACTACAATGAGCAGTTCTTC. It is translated as CASSIAAGGDYNEQFF. Complete variable domain (other parts from reference TRBV19 and TRBJ2-1): DGGITQSPKYLFRKEGQNVTLSCEQNLNHDAMYWYRQDPGQGLRLIYYSQIVNDFQKGDIAEGYSVSREKKESFPLTVTSAQKNPTAFYLCASSIAAGGDYNEQFFGPGTRLTVL.

This CDR3 reads CASREPSGREETQYF. The DNA for the CDR3 is TGTGCCAGCAGGGAGCCTAGCGGGAGGGAGGAGACCCAGTACTTC. V and J are TRBV2 and TRBJ2-5; 12 bases are shared with TRBD2. The CDR3 consists of 15 residues. V was clipped by 6 bases and J by 5 bases; unmatched bases: 7. CDR1 and CDR2 (germline): SNHLY, FYNNEI.

The chain employs TRBV30 and TRBJ1-4, with 9 bases aligning to TRBD1. Germline loops: CDR1 GTSNPN, CDR2 SVGIG (reference sequence). V dropped 2 bases and J dropped 7; count of bases not matched to a gene: 8. This CDR3 is 15 amino acids long. CDR3: CAWSLRTGGVEKLFF. Here the CDR3 DNA reads TGTGCCTGGAGTTTAAGAACAGGGGGCGTTGAAAAACTGTTTTTT.

This chain joins TRBV27 and TRBJ1-1; possible D gene TRBD1, 6 bases. This CDR3 region has 13 residues. Germline V gives CDR1 MNHEY, CDR2 SMNVEV (reference sequence). V lost 6 bases and J lost 7, with 15 bases in between. For the CDR3, the DNA is TGTGCCAGCAGCACAGGGACGTTGGATGAAGCTTTCTTT. Translation gives CASSTGTLDEAFF.

V is TRBV5-4 and J is TRBJ1-2, with D uncertain. The CDR3 sequence is 13 residues long. Germline CDR1 reads SGHNT; CDR2 reads YYREEE (reference sequence). Trimming removed 3 bases from V and 2 bases from J, with 8 bases in between. CDR3 sequence: CASSSPGNYGYTF. CDR3 nucleotide sequence: TGTGCCAGCAGCTCCCCGGGGAACTATGGCTACACCTTC.

The chain couples TRBV7-9 to TRBJ1-2; 9 bases match TRBD1. V lost 3 bases to trimming and J lost 8 bases; unmatched junction nucleotides: 4. This CDR3 comprises 13 residues. CDR1 and CDR2 from the germline V gene are SEHNR and FQNEAQ (reference sequence). Here the CDR3 DNA reads TGTGCCAGCAGCTTGGGACAGGGTAGCGGCTACACCTTC. Its protein product is CASSLGQGSGYTF.

The V call is TRBV6-5, the J call TRBJ2-7; perhaps TRBD2 as D (6 bases). The germline gives CDR1 MNHEY, CDR2 SVGAGI. The V and J ends lost 6 bases and 3 bases respectively, with 6 bases between them. This CDR3 comprises 11 residues. CDR3 DNA: TGTGCCAGCAGGGGGGGCTACGAGCAGTACTTC. Amino acid sequence: CASRGGYEQYF.

The V gene is TRBV5-4, the J gene TRBJ2-3, with TRBD2 identical over 14 bases. Germline V CDR1 and CDR2: SGHNT, YYREEE (reference sequence). There are 17 residues in the CDR3. The V segment lost 0 bases and the J segment 2 bases; nucleotides outside the gene matches: 2. The DNA of the CDR3 is TGTGCCAGCAGCTTGGAGGGACTAGCGGGAGACACAGATACGCAGTATTTT. This codes for CASSLEGLAGDTDTQYF.

The J gene is TRBJ2-2, the V gene TRBV30, with a possible D match to TRBD2 (6 bases). V lost 0 bases, J lost 10 bases, and 18 bases lay in between. The CDR3 sequence is 15 residues long. CDR1 GTSNPN and CDR2 SVGIG come from the germline V gene (reference sequence). This chain's CDR3 is CAWSVLSRGNAELFF. The CDR3 region has the DNA TGTGCCTGGAGTGTACTATCACGGGGGAACGCGGAGCTGTTTTTT.

There are many counts of this clone. The CDR3 protein is CASTGGNEQFF. The CDR3, as DNA: TGTGCCAGCACCGGTGGCAATGAGCAGTTCTTC. The rearrangement links TRBV6-1 to TRBJ2-1; D gene uncertain. V gave up 7 bases and J gave up 6 bases, with 7 bases separating them. CDR3 length: 11 amino acids. The germline V gene encodes CDR1 MNHNS and CDR2 SASEGT.